The 9 T cell receptor beta chains in this list originate from one sample, sequenced in a study of shared clonotypes between healthy human individuals. Assay: immunoSEQ multiplex PCR; the TCRdb copy retains only in-frame clones and omits some. The sample has roughly 2.2 million clones; approximately 90% are singletons. The sample was naive CD4+ T cells from PBMCs. Noted subset: CD45RA+ positively selected. The receptors come from a man aged 18 to 29 in good health. Some clones in this sample may be carry-over from other donors' samples.

To note about this clone: Other DNA variants within this sample encode the same CDR3. This sequence joins TRBV7-9 and TRBJ2-1; 7 bases line up with TRBD1. The CDR3 has 14 amino acids. V lost 5 bases and J lost 5; bases outside the gene matches: 6. From germline, CDR1 is SEHNR and CDR2 FQNEAQ (reference sequence). The CDR3 loop is CASSNRDRDNEQFF. In nucleotides, the CDR3 is TGTGCCAGCAGCAACCGGGACAGAGACAATGAGCAGTTCTTC.

V and J are TRBV19 and TRBJ2-1; TRBD1 is a possible D gene (6 bases). Germline V lookup: CDR1 LNHDA, CDR2 SQIVND (reference sequence). Trimming pared 2 bases from V and 9 bases from J, leaving 11 bases between. This CDR3 comprises 13 residues. The CDR3 spells CASSISGDGEQFF. The CDR3 DNA reads TGTGCCAGTAGTATATCAGGGGATGGTGAGCAGTTCTTC.

The rearrangement uses TRBV6-6 and TRBJ1-2, with D perhaps matching TRBD1 (5 bases). Germline V gene sequence: CDR1 MNHNY, CDR2 SVGAGI (reference sequence). With 2 bases removed from V and 0 bases from J, the gap between germline ends came to 10 bases. The CDR3 totals 15 residues. CDR3 residues: CASSYGAETNYGYTF. The CDR3, as DNA: TGTGCCAGCAGTTACGGGGCAGAGACTAACTATGGCTACACCTTC.

The chain combines TRBV13 with TRBJ2-7, with 11 bases lining up with TRBD2. The CDR3 is 16 amino acids. V dropped 5 bases and J dropped 3; count of bases not matched to a gene: 9. Germline assignment: CDR1 PRHDT and CDR2 FYEKMQ (reference sequence). The CDR3 DNA follows: TGTGCCAGCAGCCACATGACTAGCGGGATCCACTACGAGCAGTACTTC. It yields the protein CASSHMTSGIHYEQYF.

The chain joins TRBV11-2 to TRBJ2-5; 10 bases are shared with TRBD1. J lost 5 bases, V lost 5 bases, and 5 bases had no gene match. Looked up from germline, CDR1 is SGHAT and CDR2 is FQNNGV. The CDR3 contains 14 residues. In DNA form, the CDR3 reads TGTGCCAGCAGCCGACAGGGGGCGAAGGAGACCCAGTACTTC. This gives the protein CASSRQGAKETQYF.

The rearrangement uses TRBV10-3 and TRBJ2-1; TRBD1 aligns across 8 bases. The V segment lost 3 bases and the J segment 6 bases; nucleotides outside the gene matches: 4. This CDR3 is 14 amino acids long. CDR1 ENHRY and CDR2 SYGVKD come from the germline V gene. The CDR3 DNA is TGTGCCATCAGTGATACAGACAGGGGCAATGAGCAGTTCTTC. Translated: CAISDTDRGNEQFF.

The chain carries TRBV2 and TRBJ2-5; 10 bases are shared with TRBD1. Germline lookup yields CDR1 SNHLY and CDR2 FYNNEI. The CDR3 extends over 16 amino acids. The trim removed 4 bases at V and 1 base at J, leaving 6 bases unmatched. This CDR3 reads CASSARDRGLQETQYF. The CDR3 coding sequence is TGTGCCAGCAGTGCCCGGGACAGGGGACTCCAAGAGACCCAGTACTTC.

The chain has TRBV6-1 and TRBJ2-5; D possibly matches TRBD1 or TRBD2 (5 bases each). Between the trimmed V and J ends, which lost 5 bases and 3 bases, there was a span of 13 bases. Germline CDR1 and CDR2: MNHNS and SASEGT. This CDR3 comprises 14 residues. The CDR3 loop is CASSPRDQKETQYF. DNA of the CDR3: TGTGCCAGCAGTCCTCGGGACCAGAAAGAGACCCAGTACTTC.

V is TRBV19 and J is TRBJ2-1; D may be TRBD1 (6 bases). CDR1 is LNHDA, CDR2 SQIVND, per germline (reference sequence). V was clipped by 5 bases and J by 2 bases, with 22 bases between them. CDR3 length equals 18 residues. This chain's CDR3 is CASSARVGVEGAYNEQFF. Written as DNA, the CDR3 is TGTGCCAGTAGTGCCCGTGTGGGTGTCGAGGGGGCCTACAATGAGCAGTTCTTC.